The source of this T cell receptor beta chain is a study of blood T cell repertoires in COVID-19. The wider study: Acute-phase and convalescent COVID-19 samples originated in the United States, Italy and Spain.

J was trimmed by 13 bases and V by 6 bases; bases with no gene match: 12. Germline V gene data show CDR1 as SGHTA and CDR2 as FQGNSA. This CDR3 has 12 amino acids. This clone came up once. As processed by the authors: Estimation of nucleated cell counts was performed using reference gene primer amplification. The method was immunoSEQ multiplex PCR; TCRdb's version includes in-frame clones alone and lacks a portion of them. V and J calls and clone size are given by that table; D and trimming were obtained from the DNA. The repertoire holds about 180,000 clones, 80% to 90% seen once, with about 1.9% in the top ten.

The rearrangement joins TRBV7-2 to TRBJ2-7; 7 bases are a match to TRBD2. The material sequenced was peripheral blood. This sequence was found in a man aged 18 to 30 who had recovered from COVID-19. The CDR3 spells CASSFGGGRTYF. For the CDR3, the DNA is TGTGCCAGCAGTTTCGGGGGAGGGCGGACTTACTTC.